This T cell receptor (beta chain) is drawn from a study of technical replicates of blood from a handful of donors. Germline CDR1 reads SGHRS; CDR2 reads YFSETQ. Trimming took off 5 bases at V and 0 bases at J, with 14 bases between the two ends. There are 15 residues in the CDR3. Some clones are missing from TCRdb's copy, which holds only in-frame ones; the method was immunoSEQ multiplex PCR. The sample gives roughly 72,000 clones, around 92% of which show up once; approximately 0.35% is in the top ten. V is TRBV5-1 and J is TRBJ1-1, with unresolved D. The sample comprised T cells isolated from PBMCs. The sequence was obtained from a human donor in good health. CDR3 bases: TGCGCCAGCAGACCAAAACCCAACATGAACACTGAAGCTTTCTTT. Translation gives CASRPKPNMNTEAFF.